The sequence of this T cell receptor beta chain was determined in a study of beta chain features in type 1 diabetes. Staining for CD45RO/CCR7/CD25/CD127/CD95/CD27 allowed sorting of CD4+ naive, central memory, regulatory and stem cell-like memory cells. Germline lookup yields CDR1 MNHEY and CDR2 SMNVEV (reference sequence). With 0 bases removed from V and 5 bases from J, the gap between germline ends came to 10 bases. The CDR3 contains 14 residues. Isolated RNA was reverse transcribed in full, so expressed TCRB transcripts were sequenced. Clones were sequenced by immunoSEQ multiplex PCR, and TCRdb holds only the in-frame ones, with some missing. The sample carries more than 25,000 clones, 45% to 65% recorded once. On this clone: Its antigen is not identified.

Study-level points and caveats: Patients and controls would be equally affected if PCR favored shorter templates. TCRB CDR3s from Type 1 diabetes patients were moderately but significantly shorter in all four CD4+ subsets. Type 1 diabetes patients showed fewer insertions and more deletions at VDJ junctions.

The receptor comes from a woman aged 18-29 years with type 1 diabetes. The sequencing input was Tregs from blood. The genes are TRBV27 and TRBJ1-1; D gene uncertain. CDR3 loop: CASSLSRGITEAFF. DNA for the CDR3: TGTGCCAGCAGTTTATCGAGAGGGATTACTGAAGCTTTCTTT.